This T cell receptor (beta chain) was captured by sequencing in a study of monozygotic twins with cystic fibrosis. Study background: Libraries were built from 2.5 to 3.5 micrograms of fragmented DNA using about 14 PCR cycles.

The method was immunoSEQ multiplex PCR; TCRdb's version includes in-frame clones alone and lacks a portion of them. Of about 23,000 clones in the sample, about 97% are singletons; the top ten hold about 0.15%. Comments on this clone: Its antigen is unknown.

Germline assignment: CDR1 LNHDA and CDR2 SQIVND (reference sequence). The CDR3 runs 13 residues. Between the trimmed V and J ends, which lost 5 bases and 2 bases, there was a span of 7 bases. Whole-study results and caveats: Age, concordance and disease severity did not associate with shared CDR3 numbers. Unrelated CF individuals shared fewer identical clonotypes than monozygotic CF twins. V usage most resembled the co-twin in 13 of 16 pairs.

Material: blood. The chain recombines TRBV19 with TRBJ1-3, with D tentatively TRBD1 (5 bases). The TCR sequence derives from a girl between 10 and 17 years old with cystic fibrosis. This chain's CDR3 is CASSQGAGNTIYF. DNA for the CDR3: TGTGCCAGTAGTCAGGGAGCTGGAAACACCATATATTTT. Complete variable domain (other parts from reference TRBV19 and TRBJ1-3): DGGITQSPKYLFRKEGQNVTLSCEQNLNHDAMYWYRQDPGQGLRLIYYSQIVNDFQKGDIAEGYSVSREKKESFPLTVTSAQKNPTAFYLCASSQGAGNTIYFGEGSWLTVV.